This T cell receptor (beta chain) was sequenced in a study of blood T cell repertoires in COVID-19. Across the study: Sources were T cells, B-cell-depleted T cells, or PBMCs; the material itself was cDNA or gDNA.

Under the authors' procedure: Estimates of nucleated cell counts were drawn from the amplification of reference gene primers. Assay used: immunoSEQ multiplex PCR; TCRdb lists only in-frame clones, some missing. V and J calls and clone size come straight from that table; D and trimming were deduced from the DNA. The table includes some 120,000 clones, about 85% detected once. CDR3 size: 17 residues. The germline CDR1 and CDR2 sequences are SGHNT and YYREEE (reference sequence). In regard to this clone: The junction and the germline gene differ at one end; a read error may be behind it.

This chain uses TRBV5-4 with TRBJ1-3, with 11 bases fitting TRBD1. The TCR comes from a man between 65 and 85 years old with acute or convalescent COVID-19. Sequencing was done on a sample of peripheral blood. Here the CDR3 reads CASSFPGTGGSENTIYF. CDR3 in DNA: TGTGCCAGCAGCTTCCCCGGGACAGGGGGTTCTGAAAACACCATATATTTT.